The 25 T cell receptor beta chains in this list originate from one sample, sequenced in a study of identical twins. TCRdb analysed the 5' RACE reads with MiXCR anew, one entry per CDR3 protein. The repertoire holds about 480,000 distinct CDR3 sequences, with 12% to 15% as singletons. The data also belong to a second study, concerning yellow fever vaccine responses in identical twins.

Sequencing used CD4+ T cells sorted from blood. The receptors were gathered from a young woman in good health.

The chain has TRBV6-6 and TRBJ2-1; D remains ambiguous. The V end lost 2 bases, the J end lost 9 bases, and 11 bases lay between the germline ends. This CDR3 is 13 amino acids long. CDR1 and CDR2 (germline): MNHNY, SVGAGI (reference sequence). The CDR3 spells CASSYPQWGEQFF. The CDR3 nucleotides are TGTGCCAGCAGTTACCCTCAGTGGGGTGAGCAGTTCTTC.

The V gene is TRBV12-3 or TRBV12-4, the J gene TRBJ2-1, with 12 bases aligning to TRBD2. Trimming took 5 bases from V and 0 from J; bases not matched to a gene: 14. The CDR3 loop spans 20 amino acids. CDR3 in DNA: TGTGCCAGCAGTCGAATTGGGACTAGCGGGTTTATAAGCTCCTACAATGAGCAGTTCTTC. Residues: CASSRIGTSGFISSYNEQFF.

This clonotype has just a few counts. The chain combines TRBV5-5 with TRBJ2-4; 7 bases are shared with TRBD1. The CDR3 sequence is 15 residues long. V shed 5 bases and J 8 bases; nucleotides not matched to a gene: 13. Germline V lookup: CDR1 SGHKS, CDR2 YYEKEE (reference sequence). CDR3 DNA: TGTGCCAGCAGACCCACAGGGGTGGATTGGGACATTCAGTACTTC. Protein: CASRPTGVDWDIQYF.

The table lists this clonotype with many counts. This chain uses TRBV6-2 or TRBV6-3 with TRBJ2-1, with D tentatively TRBD1 (5 bases). The V gene lost 5 bases and the J gene lost 5 bases, with 13 bases spanning the gap. This CDR3 comprises 14 residues. Germline assignment: CDR1 MNHEY and CDR2 SVGEGT. The chain's CDR3 is CASSRQRSHNEQFF. Here the CDR3 DNA reads TGTGCCAGCAGTCGACAGCGATCGCACAATGAGCAGTTCTTC.

This clonotype has a handful of counts. The chain links TRBV6-1 to TRBJ2-3, with a weak D call TRBD2 (6 bases). CDR1 is MNHNS, CDR2 SASEGT, per germline. With 4 bases removed from V and 0 bases from J, the gap between germline ends came to 11 bases. The CDR3 covers 15 residues. The CDR3 sequence: CASSALAGSTDTQYF. CDR3 DNA sequence: TGTGCCAGCAGTGCCCTGGCGGGGAGCACAGATACGCAGTATTTT.

This rearrangement joins TRBV6-1 to TRBJ2-1, with D maybe TRBD2 (5 bases). Trimming removed 5 bases from V and 0 bases from J, with 17 bases in between. The CDR3 has 17 residues. In germline, CDR1 is MNHNS, CDR2 SASEGT. The CDR3 sequence: CASSPRLRESSYNEQFF. The CDR3 nucleotides read TGTGCCAGCAGTCCCCGACTACGAGAGAGCTCCTACAATGAGCAGTTCTTC.

This clonotype appeared many times. The J gene is TRBJ2-7, the V gene TRBV29-1, with 10 bases that match TRBD1. Germline V lookup: CDR1 SQVTM, CDR2 ANQGSEA. The CDR3 runs 12 residues. V trimming: 7 bases; J trimming: 6 bases; junction bases outside the gene matches: 6. The CDR3 nucleotides are TGCAGCGCCGAGCGGACAGGGGGCGAGCAGTACTTC. This gives the protein CSAERTGGEQYF.

J is TRBJ2-7 and V is TRBV28; TRBD1 aligns across 8 bases. This CDR3 spans 14 amino acids. The germline V gene encodes CDR1 MDHEN and CDR2 SYDVKM. V shed 0 bases, J shed 7 bases, and the junction held 5 bases outside the gene matches. CDR3 residues: CASSLWAGGQEQYF. The CDR3 region has the DNA TGTGCCAGCAGTTTATGGGCAGGGGGCCAAGAGCAGTACTTC.

This clonotype was recorded a few times. This chain uses TRBV28 with TRBJ2-1, with D possibly matching TRBD2 (5 bases). The CDR3 loop spans 14 amino acids. Germline V lookup: CDR1 MDHEN, CDR2 SYDVKM. V lost 1 base and J lost 6, with 10 bases in between. The DNA of the CDR3 is TGTGCCAGCAGTTTATTGGACTGGCGCAATGAGCAGTTCTTC. Translating gives CASSLLDWRNEQFF.

This chain links TRBV15 with TRBJ2-1; D gene uncertain. The CDR3 is 17 amino acids. V was clipped by 0 bases and J by 2 bases, with 14 bases between them. Germline values: CDR1 LNHNV, CDR2 YYDKDF (reference sequence). CDR3: CATSRDRSRSTYNEQFF. In DNA, the CDR3 is TGTGCCACCAGCAGAGATCGGTCAAGGTCTACCTACAATGAGCAGTTCTTC.

For the CDR3, the DNA is TGTGCCAGCAGCCCGGAGGGGGGAGTCCTGGAAAAACTGTTTTTT. It is translated as CASSPEGGVLEKLFF. The V call is TRBV7-2, the J call TRBJ1-4; the D gene is possibly TRBD1 (6 bases). The CDR3 spans 15 residues. V dropped 5 bases and J dropped 8 bases, with 18 bases sitting between them. Per germline, CDR1 SGHTA and CDR2 FQGNSA.

The V gene is TRBV9, the J gene TRBJ2-3; no reliable D call. CDR1 and CDR2 (germline): SGDLS, YYNGEE. Trimming left V 5 bases short and J 0 bases short, with 4 bases between. This CDR3 has 12 amino acids. The CDR3 bases are TGTGCCAGCAGTGTGAGCACAGATACGCAGTATTTT. Encoded protein: CASSVSTDTQYF.

This clonotype was picked up a small number of times. The chain recombines TRBV9 with TRBJ2-5; maybe TRBD2 (5 bases). The V and J ends lost 3 bases and 2 bases respectively, with 14 bases between them. Germline CDR1 reads SGDLS; CDR2 reads YYNGEE. The CDR3 loop spans 15 amino acids. CDR3 in DNA: TGTGCCAGCAGCGCCCGCCCGACGGGGCAAGAGACCCAGTACTTC. Protein product: CASSARPTGQETQYF. Together with reference TRBV9 and TRBJ2-5, the CDR3 gives the full variable domain: DSGVTQTPKHLITATGQRVTLRCSPRSGDLSVYWYQQSLDQGLQFLIQYYNGEERAKGNILERFSAQQFPDLHSELNLSSLELGDSALYFCASSARPTGQETQYFGPGTRLLVL.

This clonotype was seen only a few times. The genes are TRBV12-3 or TRBV12-4 and TRBJ2-7; D is perhaps TRBD2 (7 bases). The CDR3 totals 15 residues. V lost 1 base and J lost 4, with 14 bases in between. In nucleotides, the CDR3 is TGTGCCAGCAGTTTAGTGGAGGGGGGGGATTACGAGCAGTACTTC. This codes for CASSLVEGGDYEQYF.

The chain links TRBV10-3 to TRBJ2-2; TRBD2 is a possible D gene (5 bases). The CDR3 is 13 amino acids. V lost 6 bases and J 6 bases, leaving 11 bases between the germline ends. Germline CDR1 is ENHRY and CDR2 is SYGVKD. The CDR3 DNA reads TGTGCCATCAGGAACGGACTTCCCGGGGAGCTGTTTTTT. It is translated as CAIRNGLPGELFF.

The chain has TRBV10-3 and TRBJ2-2; 9 nucleotides align to TRBD1. CDR1 is ENHRY and CDR2 is SYGVKD in the germline V gene. The trim removed 5 bases at V and 5 bases at J, leaving 6 bases unmatched. This CDR3 has 15 amino acids. CDR3 bases: TGTGCCATCAGTAGTACAGGGGGCTGGACCGGGGAGCTGTTTTTT. Its translation: CAISSTGGWTGELFF.

This clonotype has a count of ten or more. The J gene is TRBJ2-2, the V gene TRBV6-1, with unresolved D. V lost 2 bases, J lost 7 bases, and 5 bases lay in between. Germline V lookup: CDR1 MNHNS, CDR2 SASEGT. The CDR3 covers 12 residues. The CDR3, as DNA: TGTGCCAGCAGTGAAACTGTCGGGGAGCTGTTTTTT. It yields the protein CASSETVGELFF.

This clonotype was seen only a few times. The chain has TRBV7-3 and TRBJ1-1, with 7 positions matching TRBD1. Germline values: CDR1 SGHTA, CDR2 FQGTGA. The CDR3 totals 13 residues. V was clipped by 5 bases and J by 3 bases; unmatched bases: 3. The DNA for the CDR3 is TGTGCCAGCAGCAGACAGGGAGACACTGAAGCTTTCTTT. Its translation is CASSRQGDTEAFF.

The chain carries TRBV6-1 and TRBJ2-6, with TRBD1 matching 7 bases. The junction had 5 bases not matched to a gene; V was cut back by 3 bases and J by 0 bases. Per germline, CDR1 MNHNS and CDR2 SASEGT. The CDR3 loop spans 17 amino acids. In nucleotides, the CDR3 is TGTGCCAGCAGTGACGGGGACAGTCTCTCTGGGGCCAACGTCCTGACTTTC. Translating gives CASSDGDSLSGANVLTF.

This clonotype came up a few times. The J gene is TRBJ2-4, the V gene TRBV19, with D perhaps TRBD1 (7 bases). Trimming took 3 bases from V and 9 from J, leaving 15 bases between them. Germline CDR1 and CDR2: LNHDA and SQIVND (reference sequence). The CDR3 has 14 residues. The CDR3 region is CASSIRGDDFIQYF. The CDR3 DNA reads as TGTGCCAGTAGTATCAGGGGGGACGATTTCATTCAGTACTTC.

V and J are TRBV5-1 and TRBJ2-5, with a weak D call TRBD2 (5 bases). Trimming left V 6 bases short and J 2 bases short, with 14 bases between. The CDR3 covers 14 residues. Per germline, CDR1 SGHRS and CDR2 YFSETQ. The CDR3 region is CASTPEANQETQYF. The CDR3 nucleotides are TGCGCCAGCACCCCGGAGGCTAATCAAGAGACCCAGTACTTC.

This clonotype has at least ten counts. The genes are TRBV6-2 or TRBV6-3 and TRBJ1-5; TRBD1 matches at 9 bases. V trimming: 6 bases; J trimming: 6 bases; junction bases outside the gene matches: 9. The CDR3 is 15 residues long. Germline values: CDR1 MNHEY, CDR2 SVGEGT. The CDR3 sequence: CASRPGQGGRQPQHF. In DNA, the CDR3 is TGTGCCAGCAGACCGGGACAGGGCGGGCGTCAGCCCCAGCATTTT.

The table lists this clonotype with many counts. This chain links TRBV2 with TRBJ1-1; D remains unclear. Trimming cost V 3 bases and J 1 base, with 3 bases left between them. CDR1 is SNHLY and CDR2 is FYNNEI in the germline V gene. This CDR3 is 12 amino acids long. The CDR3 nucleotides read TGTGCCAGCAGTGAGGGGAACACTGAAGCTTTCTTT. It is translated as CASSEGNTEAFF. The full variable domain, completed using reference TRBV2 and TRBJ1-1, is EPEVTQTPSHQVTQMGQEVILRCVPISNHLYFYWYRQILGQKVEFLVSFYNNEISEKSEIFDDQFSVERPDGSNFTLKIRSTKLEDSAMYFCASSEGNTEAFFGQGTRLTVV.

DNA for the CDR3: TGCAGTGCTAGAGGCCCTTATAGCGGTTTAGCCAAAAACATTCAGTACTTC. Its translation is CSARGPYSGLAKNIQYF. The chain recombines TRBV20-1 with TRBJ2-4, with D tentatively TRBD2 (6 bases). Trimming shortened V by 1 base and J by 0 bases, and 16 bases separated the two germline ends. This CDR3 is built from 17 residues. Germline assignment: CDR1 DFQATT and CDR2 SNEGSKA (reference sequence).

V is TRBV20-1 and J is TRBJ2-3; tentative D call: TRBD2 (6 bases). Germline V lookup: CDR1 DFQATT, CDR2 SNEGSKA (reference sequence). Trimming cost V 3 bases and J 2 bases, with 9 bases left between them. The CDR3 covers 13 residues. CDR3 nucleotides: TGCAGTGCTAGGGGCGGGGTCACAGATACGCAGTATTTT. Residues: CSARGGVTDTQYF.